The 15 T cell receptor beta chains below were found in one sample sequenced in a study of human T cells and chemical hapten exposure. TCRdb re-analysed the RACE reads in MiXCR, keeping a single row per CDR3 protein. The table has approximately 57,000 distinct CDR3 sequences, 7.5% to 10% seen once. The time point: patch test 1, 2 weeks after DPC sensitization. Treatment reported: therapeutic diphenylcyclopropenone sensitization with weekly scalp DPC. This sample comprised whole blood, obtained in connection with sensitization to the hapten diphenylcyclopropenone (DPC). The origin of the receptors is a woman between 40 and 55 years old with alopecia areata. Some clones in this sample may be carry-over from other donors' samples.

This clonotype was found many times. The rearrangement links TRBV20-1 to TRBJ1-4; D might be TRBD1 (6 bases). In germline, CDR1 is DFQATT, CDR2 SNEGSKA (reference sequence). V was shortened by 6 bases and J by 0 bases, with 11 bases between the two germline ends. This CDR3 comprises 14 residues. The CDR3 here is CSAKYRATNEKLFF. In DNA form, the CDR3 reads TGCAGTGCCAAGTACAGGGCAACTAATGAAAAACTGTTTTTT.

The J gene is TRBJ2-1, the V gene TRBV30; TRBD1 matches at 7 bases. This CDR3 region has 15 residues. The germline V gene encodes CDR1 GTSNPN and CDR2 SVGIG (reference sequence). V lost 0 bases, J lost 4 bases, and 6 bases stayed unmatched. The CDR3 sequence is CAWSVPGGSYNEQFF. CDR3 bases: TGTGCCTGGAGTGTACCAGGGGGATCATACAATGAGCAGTTCTTC.

This chain uses TRBV9 with TRBJ2-2; D perhaps matches TRBD2 (5 bases). The germline CDR1 and CDR2 sequences are SGDLS and YYNGEE. V was cut by 3 bases and J by 7 bases, with 16 bases left in between. The CDR3 loop spans 15 amino acids. CDR3 region: CASSGGTSYVGELFF. In DNA form, the CDR3 reads TGTGCCAGCAGCGGAGGAACTAGTTATGTCGGGGAGCTGTTTTTT.

This clonotype was seen many times. The V call is TRBV5-1, the J call TRBJ2-3, with 8 bases fitting TRBD1. Germline V gives CDR1 SGHRS, CDR2 YFSETQ. V lost 0 bases to trimming and J lost 6 bases; unmatched junction nucleotides: 6. This CDR3 spans 15 amino acids. CDR3: CASSLEGRGPDTQYF. In nucleotides, the CDR3 is TGCGCCAGCAGCTTGGAGGGCAGGGGGCCCGATACGCAGTATTTT. Drawing the rest from reference TRBV5-1 and TRBJ2-3, the complete variable domain is KAGVTQTPRYLIKTRGQQVTLSCSPISGHRSVSWYQQTPGQGLQFLFEYFSETQRNKGNFPGRFSGRQFSNSRSEMNVSTLELGDSALYLCASSLEGRGPDTQYFGPGTRLTVL.

Many counts were recorded for this clonotype. The rearrangement uses TRBV11-2 and TRBJ2-1; D is ambiguous. The CDR3 runs 13 residues. V dropped 3 bases and J dropped 6 bases, with 9 bases sitting between them. Germline CDR1 SGHAT, CDR2 FQNNGV. The CDR3 bases are TGTGCCAGCAGCTTTTATGGTTTCAATGAGCAGTTCTTC. It yields the protein CASSFYGFNEQFF.

The sample holds a few counts of this clonotype. V and J are TRBV28 and TRBJ1-5; D not resolved. V lost 4 bases and J 8 bases, leaving 6 bases between the germline ends. This CDR3 contains 11 residues. The V gene's germline CDR1 is MDHEN and CDR2 SYDVKM. This CDR3 is CASSSREPQHF. The CDR3 nucleotides are TGTGCCAGCAGTTCGAGGGAGCCCCAGCATTTT. The whole variable domain, filled in from reference TRBV28 and TRBJ1-5, reads DVKVTQSSRYLVKRTGEKVFLECVQDMDHENMFWYRQDPGLGLRLIYFSYDVKMKEKGDIPEGYSVSREKKERFSLILESASTNQTSMYLCASSSREPQHFGDGTRLSIL.

This clonotype was detected a few times. A read error may produce the germline difference seen at one junction end. This chain uses TRBV7-9 with TRBJ2-7; D perhaps matches TRBD2 (6 bases). This CDR3 region has 14 residues. CDR1 and CDR2 from the germline V gene are SEHNR and FQNEAQ (reference sequence). In nucleotides, the CDR3 is TGTGCCAGCAGCGCGTGGGAGGAGCCTTACGGGCAGTACTTC. Translation gives CASSAWEEPYGQYF.

This clonotype was observed at least ten times. J is TRBJ2-3 and V is TRBV7-9; D perhaps matches TRBD2 (7 bases). CDR1 SEHNR and CDR2 FQNEAQ come from the germline V gene (reference sequence). V gave up 1 base and J gave up 1 base, with 15 bases separating them. CDR3 length equals 17 residues. The CDR3 DNA reads as TGTGCCAGCAGCTTAGGTTCCGGGGGGCGACGCACAGATACGCAGTATTTT. Amino acid sequence: CASSLGSGGRRTDTQYF.

This clonotype was seen ten or more times. The rearrangement joins TRBV5-1 to TRBJ2-1, with D perhaps TRBD2 (6 bases). The CDR3 has 13 amino acids. The V gene's germline CDR1 is SGHRS and CDR2 YFSETQ. V was clipped by 1 base and J by 9 bases, with 11 bases between them. The CDR3 region is CASSLSQEGEQFF. CDR3 in DNA: TGCGCCAGCAGCTTGAGCCAGGAGGGTGAGCAGTTCTTC.

This clonotype has a count of ten or more. The gene calls are TRBV7-3 and TRBJ1-1; 12 positions agree with TRBD1. CDR1 is SGHTA and CDR2 is FQGTGA in the germline V gene. The trim removed 5 bases at V and 4 bases at J, leaving 14 bases unmatched. The CDR3 contains 18 residues. CDR3 protein: CASSHTGTGGASVTEAFF. CDR3 in DNA: TGTGCCAGCAGCCACACCGGGACAGGGGGCGCTTCGGTCACTGAAGCTTTCTTT.

This clonotype was found many times. The gene calls are TRBV24-1 and TRBJ2-1; TRBD2 matches 12 bases. The V gene end was trimmed by 3 bases and the J gene end by 7 bases; junction bases not matched to a gene: 12. CDR1 is KGHDR, CDR2 SFDVKD, per germline. This CDR3 spans 18 amino acids. CDR3 DNA: TGTGCCACCAGTGATCCTATACTGACTAGCGGGGGAAGGAATGAGCAGTTCTTC. Residues: CATSDPILTSGGRNEQFF.

This clonotype was counted only a few times. J is TRBJ1-1 and V is TRBV7-2; D is uncertain. The CDR3 is made up of 13 amino acids. Germline V CDR1 and CDR2: SGHTA, FQGNSA. The V end was cut by 0 bases, the J end by 5 bases, with 7 bases between. CDR3 coding DNA: TGTGCCAGCAGCTTAGCGTGGAGAACTGAAGCTTTCTTT. This sequence encodes CASSLAWRTEAFF.

This clonotype has more than one count but fewer than ten. This sequence joins TRBV10-3 and TRBJ1-1; D is ambiguous. Per germline, CDR1 ENHRY and CDR2 SYGVKD. Trimming removed 10 bases from V and 1 base from J, with 16 bases in between. This CDR3 contains 14 residues. The CDR3 region has the DNA TGTGCCACCTCTCCAGAGACACCGAACACTGAAGCTTTCTTT. It is translated as CATSPETPNTEAFF.

In regard to this clonotype: Possible read error: a much larger clone is one base away. The DNA for the CDR3 is TGCGCCAGCAGCGCGGGGGCCCAATTGGGGGAGCAGTTCTTC. Protein sequence: CASSAGAQLGEQFF. The V call is TRBV5-1, the J call TRBJ2-1, with a possible D match to TRBD2 (7 bases). The ends were cut back, 4 bases at V and 10 bases at J, with 18 bases in the middle. Germline CDR1 and CDR2: SGHRS and YFSETQ. The CDR3 extends over 14 amino acids. The full variable domain, its missing parts supplied by reference TRBV5-1 and TRBJ2-1, is KAGVTQTPRYLIKTRGQQVTLSCSPISGHRSVSWYQQTPGQGLQFLFEYFSETQRNKGNFPGRFSGRQFSNSRSEMNVSTLELGDSALYLCASSAGAQLGEQFFGPGTRLTVL.

In its sample, this clonotype was seen many times. This rearrangement joins TRBV3-1 to TRBJ1-1, with D unresolved. V lost 1 base to trimming and J lost 7 bases, with 10 bases between them. This CDR3 has 13 residues. Germline-derived CDR1 and CDR2 are LGHDT and YNNKEL (reference sequence). The CDR3 protein is CASSQVEQNEAFF. The CDR3 bases are TGTGCCAGCAGCCAAGTAGAACAGAATGAAGCTTTCTTT.